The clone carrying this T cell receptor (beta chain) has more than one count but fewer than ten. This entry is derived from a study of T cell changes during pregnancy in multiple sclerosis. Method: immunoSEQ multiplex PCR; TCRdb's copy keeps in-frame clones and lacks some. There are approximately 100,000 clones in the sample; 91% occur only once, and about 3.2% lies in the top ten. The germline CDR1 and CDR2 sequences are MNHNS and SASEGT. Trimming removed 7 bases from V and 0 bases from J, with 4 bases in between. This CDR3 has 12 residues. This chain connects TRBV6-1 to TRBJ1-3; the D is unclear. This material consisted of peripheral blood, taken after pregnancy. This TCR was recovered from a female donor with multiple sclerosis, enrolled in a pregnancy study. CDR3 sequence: CASTVSGNTIYF. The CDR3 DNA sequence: TGTGCCAGCACAGTCTCTGGAAACACCATATATTTT.